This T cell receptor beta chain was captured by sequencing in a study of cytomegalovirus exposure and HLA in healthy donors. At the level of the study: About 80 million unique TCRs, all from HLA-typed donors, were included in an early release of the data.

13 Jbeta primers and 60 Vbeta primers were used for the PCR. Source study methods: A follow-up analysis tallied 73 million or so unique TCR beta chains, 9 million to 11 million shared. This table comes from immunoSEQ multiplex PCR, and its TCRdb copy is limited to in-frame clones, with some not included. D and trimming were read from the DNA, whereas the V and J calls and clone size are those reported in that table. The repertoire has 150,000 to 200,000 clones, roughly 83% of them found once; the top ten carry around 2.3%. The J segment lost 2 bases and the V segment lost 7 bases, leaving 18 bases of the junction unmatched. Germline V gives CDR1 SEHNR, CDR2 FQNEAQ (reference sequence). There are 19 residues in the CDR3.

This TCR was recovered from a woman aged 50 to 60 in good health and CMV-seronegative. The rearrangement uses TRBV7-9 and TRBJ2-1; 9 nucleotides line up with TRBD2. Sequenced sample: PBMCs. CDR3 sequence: CASTLSGLAGPRPYNEQFF. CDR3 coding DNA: TGTGCCAGCACCCTTAGTGGGCTAGCGGGGCCTCGTCCCTACAATGAGCAGTTCTTC.